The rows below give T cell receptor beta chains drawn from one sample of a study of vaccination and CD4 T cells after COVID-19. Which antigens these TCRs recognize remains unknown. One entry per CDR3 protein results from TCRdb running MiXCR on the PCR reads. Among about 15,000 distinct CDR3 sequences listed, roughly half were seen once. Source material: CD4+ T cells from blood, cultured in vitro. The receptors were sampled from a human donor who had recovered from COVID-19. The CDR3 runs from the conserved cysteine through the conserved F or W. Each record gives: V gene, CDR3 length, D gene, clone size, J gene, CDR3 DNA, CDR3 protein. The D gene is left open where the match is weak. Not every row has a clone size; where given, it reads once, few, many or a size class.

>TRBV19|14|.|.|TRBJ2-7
TGTGCCAGTAGTCCTCTAGGGACTTCCTACGAGCAGTACTTC
CASSPLGTSYEQYF
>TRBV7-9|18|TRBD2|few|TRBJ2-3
TGTGCCAGCAGCTTAGGAGGGGTAGCGGGGACCCACACAGATACGCAGTATTTT
CASSLGGVAGTHTDTQYF
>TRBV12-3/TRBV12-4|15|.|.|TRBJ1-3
TGTGCCAGCAGTTCAGGGAGCCTCGGGGGGAACACCATATATTTT
CASSSGSLGGNTIYF
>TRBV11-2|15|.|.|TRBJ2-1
TGTGCCAGCAGCTTAGGGCAGGGAACAAACAATGAGCAGTTCTTC
CASSLGQGTNNEQFF
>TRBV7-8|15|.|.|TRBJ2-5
TGTGCCAGCAGCTTTAACGCGGGGCGAGAGGAGACCCAGTACTTC
CASSFNAGREETQYF
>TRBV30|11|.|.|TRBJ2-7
TGTGCCTGGAGTCGGCAGTTCGAGCAGTACTTC
CAWSRQFEQYF
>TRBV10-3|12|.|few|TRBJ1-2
TGTGCCATCAGTGAGGCCGGAGGTGGCTACACCTTC
CAISEAGGGYTF
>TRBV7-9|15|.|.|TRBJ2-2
TGTGCCAGCAGCTTCGTCCCCCGAAACACCGGGGAGCTGTTTTTT
CASSFVPRNTGELFF
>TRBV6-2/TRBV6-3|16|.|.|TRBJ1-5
TGTGCCAGCAGTTTCGATACAGGTTTTAGCAATCAGCCCCAGCATTTT
CASSFDTGFSNQPQHF
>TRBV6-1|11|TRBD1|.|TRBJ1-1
TGTGCCAGCAGTATCAGGGGGGAAGCTTTCTTT
CASSIRGEAFF
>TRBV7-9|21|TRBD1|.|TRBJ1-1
TGTGCCAGCAGCTCACCAACCTCAACAGGACAGGGGGCCCGAACTGGGTTCGAAGCTTTCTTT
CASSSPTSTGQGARTGFEAFF
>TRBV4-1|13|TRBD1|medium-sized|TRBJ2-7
TGCGCCAGCAGCCGGGACAGGGCCTACGAGCAGTACTTC
CASSRDRAYEQYF
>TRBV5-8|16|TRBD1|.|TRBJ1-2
TGTGCCAGCAGCTACTCTTACAGGGGGTTGGACTATGGCTACACCTTC
CASSYSYRGLDYGYTF
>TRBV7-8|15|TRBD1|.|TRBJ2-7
TGTGCCAGCAGCCCTTACCGGACAGGGAGTTACGAGCAGTACTTC
CASSPYRTGSYEQYF
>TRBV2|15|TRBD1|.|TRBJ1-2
TGTGCCAGCAGGCCGGGACAGGGGGCCGCCTATGGCTACACCTTC
CASRPGQGAAYGYTF
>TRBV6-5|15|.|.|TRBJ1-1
TGTGCCAGCAGTTACTCAAGGGAGAGTCGCACTGAAGCTTTCTTT
CASSYSRESRTEAFF
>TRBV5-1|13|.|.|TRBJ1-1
TGCGCCAGCAGCTTTGGTGGGGGCACTGAAGCTTTCTTT
CASSFGGGTEAFF
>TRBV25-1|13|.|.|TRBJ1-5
TGTGCCAGCAGTGATGGGGGCAATCAGCCCCAGCATTTT
CASSDGGNQPQHF
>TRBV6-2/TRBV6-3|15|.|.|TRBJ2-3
TGTGCCAGCAGTTACGCGGGCTTATCAACAGATACGCAGTATTTT
CASSYAGLSTDTQYF
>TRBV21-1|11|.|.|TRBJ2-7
TGTGCCAGCAGCAAGACCTACGAGCAGTACTTC
CASSKTYEQYF
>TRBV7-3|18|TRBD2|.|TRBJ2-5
TGTGCCAGCAGCTCGCGCCCGGGACTAGCGGGAGGGAAAGAGACCCAGTACTTC
CASSSRPGLAGGKETQYF
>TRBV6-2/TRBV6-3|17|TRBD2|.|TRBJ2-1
TGTGCCAGCAGTTACTCGGGGACTAGCGGGATATACAATGAGCAGTTCTTC
CASSYSGTSGIYNEQFF
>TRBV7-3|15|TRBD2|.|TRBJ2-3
TGTGCCAGCAGCTATGGCGGGAGTGGATCAGATACGCAGTATTTT
CASSYGGSGSDTQYF
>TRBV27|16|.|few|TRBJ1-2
TGTGCCAGCCGGAGGGGTCGAGGGGCAGATGGCTATGGCTACACCTTC
CASRRGRGADGYGYTF
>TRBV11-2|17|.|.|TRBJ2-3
TGTGCCAGCAGCTTAATTCACTATCCGGATAGCACAGATACGCAGTATTTT
CASSLIHYPDSTDTQYF
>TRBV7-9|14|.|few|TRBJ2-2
TGTGCCAGCAGCTTGGGACAGAACACCGGGGAGCTGTTTTTT
CASSLGQNTGELFF
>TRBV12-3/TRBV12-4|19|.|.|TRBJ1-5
TGTGCCAGCAGCAAACGGACTGGGGGACAAGGAGGCGGTGGACAGCCCCAGCATTTT
CASSKRTGGQGGGGQPQHF